The sequence of this TCR beta chain was determined in a study of circulating and synovial CD4+ cells in juvenile arthritis. Study conclusions and caveats: Bulk blood CD4 repertoires were more diverse than these. T cell genome counts differed by at least an order of magnitude between CPL and CD4 samples.

Sequenced samples came from active juvenile idiopathic arthritis patients. The CDR3 loop spans 14 amino acids. J lost 3 bases, V lost 2 bases, and 4 bases had no gene match. Per the germline V gene, CDR1 is KGHSH and CDR2 is LQKENI. As for this clone: Its antigen remains unknown.

The assay was immunoSEQ multiplex PCR, and TCRdb's table has in-frame clones only and misses some. Of about 36,000 clones in the sample, 94% are singletons; the top ten hold 0.55% to 0.75%. The receptor was isolated from a human donor with juvenile idiopathic arthritis. The sample comprised CD4+ T cells from blood. The rearrangement joins TRBV18 to TRBJ2-7; 7 bases align to TRBD1. The CDR3 nucleotides read TGTGCCAGCTCACCAGACAGGGTAGTCTACGAGCAGTACTTC. Its translation is CASSPDRVVYEQYF.